The 32 T cell receptor beta chains reported below all come from one sample, sequenced in a study of T cell responses to AZD1222 COVID-19 vaccine. Sequenced by immunoSEQ multiplex PCR; TCRdb stores in-frame clones only, minus some. The sample yields 60,000 to 100,000 clones, roughly nine tenths seen once. The input for sequencing was peripheral blood, taken on day 0 of AZD1222 vaccination. These receptors came from an adult in good health.

This chain joins TRBV5-1 and TRBJ2-2; 11 nucleotides agree with TRBD2. This CDR3 has 14 residues. J gave up 5 bases and V 7 bases, and 4 bases lay outside the gene matches. From germline, CDR1 is SGHRS and CDR2 YFSETQ. This CDR3 reads CASPSGRSTGELFF. The CDR3 nucleotides read TGCGCCAGCCCTAGCGGGAGGAGTACCGGGGAGCTGTTTTTT.

This chain joins TRBV7-2 and TRBJ1-6, with TRBD1 matching over 8 bases. Trimming removed 3 bases from V and 7 bases from J; junction bases left unmatched: 5. This CDR3 region has 15 residues. The V gene's germline CDR1 is SGHTA and CDR2 FQGNSA. The CDR3 protein is CASSFRTGLNSPLHF. CDR3 DNA: TGTGCCAGCAGCTTCCGGACAGGGCTAAATTCACCCCTCCACTTT.

To note about this clone: At one end, the junction sequence differs from germline, possibly due to a read error. The chain links TRBV4-2 to TRBJ1-3; 7 bases agree with TRBD1. This CDR3 is 16 amino acids long. Germline V gene lookup returns CDR1 LGHNA and CDR2 YNFKEQ. In DNA form, the CDR3 reads TGTGCCAGCAGCCAAGCCCAGCAGGGGGTTGGATACACCATATATTTT. This gives the protein CASSQAQQGVGYTIYF.

This sequence joins TRBV9 and TRBJ2-2; TRBD1 might be the D (6 bases). CDR1 is SGDLS and CDR2 is YYNGEE in the germline V gene. The length of the CDR3 is 17 residues. Trimming shortened V by 3 bases and J by 1 base, and 16 bases separated the two germline ends. As DNA, the CDR3 is TGTGCCAGCAGCGCCCACTTCAGGGGAGAGAACACCGGGGAGCTGTTTTTT. Amino acids: CASSAHFRGENTGELFF.

The chain couples TRBV27 to TRBJ2-3, with TRBD1 matching 7 bases. V was pared by 5 bases and J by 4 bases, with 12 bases of the junction left unmatched. CDR1 and CDR2 from the germline V gene are MNHEY and SMNVEV (reference sequence). The CDR3 runs 16 residues. This CDR3 reads CASSPETGNIPDTQYF. The CDR3 bases are TGTGCCAGCAGTCCTGAGACAGGGAATATTCCAGATACGCAGTATTTT.

The sample holds a few counts of this clone. The chain combines TRBV2 with TRBJ2-5; possibly TRBD2 for D (6 bases). The CDR3 covers 12 residues. Germline assignment: CDR1 SNHLY and CDR2 FYNNEI. Trimming took 3 bases from V and 5 from J, leaving 7 bases between them. CDR3 loop: CASSELAETQYF. The CDR3 nucleotides are TGTGCCAGCAGTGAGCTAGCGGAGACCCAGTACTTC.

The chain couples TRBV7-2 to TRBJ1-5; the D gene is possibly TRBD1 (6 bases). Per the germline V gene, CDR1 is SGHTA and CDR2 is FQGNSA. The length of the CDR3 is 15 residues. The V end lost 2 bases, the J end lost 2 bases, and 10 bases lay between the germline ends. DNA for the CDR3: TGTGCCAGCAGCTTAACAGGGAGGCGCAATCAGCCCCAGCATTTT. The encoded protein is CASSLTGRRNQPQHF.

V is TRBV25-1 and J is TRBJ2-5; 7 bases fit TRBD2. CDR3 length equals 17 residues. Trimming at V came to 4 bases and at J to 4 bases, leaving 15 bases not matched to a gene. Germline V gene sequence: CDR1 MGHDK, CDR2 SYGVNS. The CDR3: CASSGARGVRGGETQYF. CDR3 DNA sequence: TGTGCCAGCAGTGGCGCCCGGGGCGTTCGCGGGGGAGAGACCCAGTACTTC.

This clone has more than one count but fewer than ten. The J gene is TRBJ1-5, the V gene TRBV30; TRBD1 matches at 10 bases. The CDR3 is 13 amino acids. CDR1 and CDR2 from the germline V gene are GTSNPN and SVGIG (reference sequence). V was clipped by 3 bases and J by 7 bases; unmatched bases: 3. CDR3 amino acids: CAWSRQGAQPQHF. In nucleotides, the CDR3 is TGTGCCTGGAGCAGACAGGGGGCACAGCCCCAGCATTTT.

The chain carries TRBV9 and TRBJ1-1; D is unresolved. V was clipped by 3 bases and J by 1 base, with 7 bases between them. The germline V gene has CDR1 SGDLS and CDR2 YYNGEE. The CDR3 has 13 amino acids. CDR3 in amino acids: CASSGGPNTEAFF. Written as DNA, the CDR3 is TGTGCCAGCAGCGGAGGGCCGAACACTGAAGCTTTCTTT.

The sample holds one count of this clone. This chain connects TRBV6-5 to TRBJ2-3, with D perhaps matching TRBD1 (5 bases). Germline-derived CDR1 and CDR2 are MNHEY and SVGAGI. V gave up 0 bases and J gave up 3 bases, with 13 bases separating them. This CDR3 comprises 16 residues. This CDR3 reads CASSYSWGEGTDTQYF. The CDR3 nucleotides read TGTGCCAGCAGTTACTCGTGGGGCGAAGGAACAGATACGCAGTATTTT.

This chain connects TRBV29-1 to TRBJ2-1; D remains ambiguous. CDR1 SQVTM and CDR2 ANQGSEA come from the germline V gene. V was cut by 4 bases and J by 3 bases, with 7 bases left in between. The CDR3 length is 12 residues. CDR3 residues: CSVVQRYNEQFF. The CDR3, as DNA: TGCAGCGTTGTTCAACGCTACAATGAGCAGTTCTTC.

The gene calls are TRBV19 and TRBJ1-1; D possibly corresponds to TRBD1 (6 bases). This CDR3 has 12 residues. Trimming shortened V by 4 bases and J by 9 bases, and 12 bases separated the two germline ends. The germline CDR1 and CDR2 sequences are LNHDA and SQIVND (reference sequence). CDR3 sequence reads: CASSRGQAKAFF. In DNA form, the CDR3 reads TGTGCCAGTAGTAGGGGACAAGCTAAAGCTTTCTTT.

The chain links TRBV9 to TRBJ2-3, with 9 bases fitting TRBD2. CDR3 length: 15 amino acids. V lost 2 bases and J lost 8; bases outside the gene matches: 9. From germline, CDR1 is SGDLS and CDR2 YYNGEE. The CDR3 bases are TGTGCCAGCAGCGTTGCTAGCGGGGAATTCGGTACGCAGTATTTT. Protein: CASSVASGEFGTQYF.

V and J are TRBV19 and TRBJ1-5; TRBD1 aligns across 8 bases. The J segment lost 4 bases and the V segment lost 10 bases, leaving 15 bases of the junction unmatched. Germline loops: CDR1 LNHDA, CDR2 SQIVND (reference sequence). This CDR3 spans 16 amino acids. The CDR3 reads CATTKGQGGRNQPQHF. CDR3 nucleotide sequence: TGTGCCACAACAAAAGGACAGGGAGGCCGGAATCAGCCCCAGCATTTT. Complete variable domain (other parts from reference TRBV19 and TRBJ1-5): DGGITQSPKYLFRKEGQNVTLSCEQNLNHDAMYWYRQDPGQGLRLIYYSQIVNDFQKGDIAEGYSVSREKKESFPLTVTSAQKNPTAFYLCATTKGQGGRNQPQHFGDGTRLSIL.

This chain links TRBV3-1 (or the pseudogene TRBV3-2) with TRBJ1-2; D gene ambiguous. CDR3 size: 15 residues. Germline V gene data show CDR1 as LGHDT and CDR2 as YNNKEL (reference sequence). The ends were cut back, 3 bases at V and 2 bases at J, with 13 bases in the middle. Here the CDR3 reads CASSHGSPRNYGYTF. The CDR3, as DNA: TGTGCCAGCAGCCATGGCTCGCCTCGGAACTATGGCTACACCTTC.

The chain recombines TRBV4-2 with TRBJ1-6; D remains unclear. The length of the CDR3 is 15 residues. Trimming shortened V by 5 bases and J by 5 bases, and 13 bases separated the two germline ends. Germline V lookup: CDR1 LGHNA, CDR2 YNFKEQ. The CDR3, as DNA: TGTGCCAGCAGCTTACAAACAGCGGATAATTCACCCCTCCACTTT. Translating gives CASSLQTADNSPLHF.

The J gene is TRBJ2-7, the V gene TRBV7-7, with 8 bases fitting TRBD2. The CDR3 totals 13 residues. Germline-derived CDR1 and CDR2 are SSHAT and FNYEAQ (reference sequence). With V trimmed by 3 bases and J by 5 bases, 3 bases remained unmatched. Here the CDR3 DNA reads TGTGCCAGCAGCTTTCAAGCGGGAGACGAGCAGTACTTC. It yields the protein CASSFQAGDEQYF.

This clone showed up just once. One end of the junction does not line up with germline, which may come from a read error. The chain has TRBV7-9 and TRBJ2-6; no reliable D call. Looked up from germline, CDR1 is SEHNR and CDR2 is FQNEAQ (reference sequence). There are 14 residues in the CDR3. CDR3 residues: CTSSLYSGANVLTF. As DNA, the CDR3 is TGTACCAGCAGCTTATACTCTGGGGCCAACGTCCTGACTTTC.

The genes are TRBV10-1 and TRBJ2-7, with 7 positions matching TRBD2. V lost 6 bases, J lost 0 bases, and 14 bases stayed unmatched. The CDR3 is 17 amino acids. CDR1 is WNHNN and CDR2 is SYGVQD in the germline V gene (reference sequence). This CDR3 reads CASSPPRWERDSYEQYF. CDR3 nucleotides: TGCGCCAGCAGCCCACCTAGGTGGGAGCGGGACTCCTACGAGCAGTACTTC.

V is TRBV27 and J is TRBJ2-3; TRBD2 agrees at 9 bases. J lost 5 bases, V lost 5 bases, and 17 bases had no gene match. The CDR3 has 18 residues. Germline CDR1 reads MNHEY; CDR2 reads SMNVEV (reference sequence). The CDR3 nucleotides read TGTGCCAGCAGTAAACAAGGGTTTGTAGCGGGAGATAGAGATACGCAGTATTTT. As protein: CASSKQGFVAGDRDTQYF.

A single count supports this clone. The chain has TRBV5-1 and TRBJ1-2, with unresolved D. This CDR3 region has 13 residues. Germline V gene sequence: CDR1 SGHRS, CDR2 YFSETQ. The V gene lost 3 bases and the J gene lost 5 bases, with 11 bases spanning the gap. Here the CDR3 reads CASSSATEYGYTF. The DNA of the CDR3 is TGCGCCAGCAGCTCGGCGACTGAGTATGGCTACACCTTC.

V gene TRBV18 combines with J gene TRBJ2-1; D not resolved. Trimming removed 3 bases at V and 8 bases at J, with 8 bases between. In germline, CDR1 is KGHSH, CDR2 LQKENI. The CDR3 consists of 12 residues. Here the CDR3 DNA reads TGTGCCAGCTCACCTCGGAGCGATGAGCAGTTCTTC. This gives the protein CASSPRSDEQFF.

The CDR3 sequence: CAWSKAGGPGDTQYF. The CDR3 DNA follows: TGTGCCTGGAGTAAAGCGGGAGGGCCGGGAGATACGCAGTATTTT. The V call is TRBV30, the J call TRBJ2-3, with 10 bases fitting TRBD2. V lost 2 bases and J lost 5; bases outside the gene matches: 7. The CDR3 extends over 15 amino acids. Looked up from germline, CDR1 is GTSNPN and CDR2 is SVGIG (reference sequence).

The rearrangement links TRBV6-2 or TRBV6-3 to TRBJ2-1; TRBD2 aligns across 10 bases. The germline gives CDR1 MNHEY, CDR2 SVGEGT. The CDR3 loop spans 17 amino acids. V lost 0 bases and J lost 6; bases outside the gene matches: 8. CDR3 in amino acids: CASSYSYSSGRANEQFF. CDR3 sequence (DNA): TGTGCCAGCAGTTACTCGTACTCCAGCGGGAGGGCCAATGAGCAGTTCTTC.

V usage is TRBV5-4 and J usage is TRBJ2-5; 7 bases agree with TRBD2. The CDR3 sequence is 19 residues long. Trimming took 1 base from V and 5 from J; bases not matched to a gene: 20. CDR1 and CDR2 from the germline V gene are SGHNT and YYREEE (reference sequence). CDR3 coding DNA: TGTGCCAGCAGCTTGCTTGGCCGCGGGAGTCAGGCTTCAAGGGAGACCCAGTACTTC. It encodes CASSLLGRGSQASRETQYF.

The chain recombines TRBV30 with TRBJ2-1, with D unresolved. This CDR3 has 13 residues. V lost 0 bases and J lost 4, with 7 bases in between. CDR1 is GTSNPN and CDR2 is SVGIG in the germline V gene (reference sequence). As DNA, the CDR3 is TGTGCCTGGAGTGTACAACGGTACAATGAGCAGTTCTTC. Translation gives CAWSVQRYNEQFF.

This clone was found once. The genes are TRBV7-9 and TRBJ1-2, with a weak D call TRBD1 (5 bases). Germline-derived CDR1 and CDR2 are SEHNR and FQNEAQ (reference sequence). The V gene lost 2 bases and the J gene lost 4 bases, with 11 bases spanning the gap. The CDR3 runs to 14 residues. CDR3 bases: TGTGCCAGCAGCTTAAGGGCAGGGCGCTATGGCTACACCTTC. It translates to CASSLRAGRYGYTF.

This sequence joins TRBV2 and TRBJ2-7; TRBD2 is a possible D gene (5 bases). Trimming pared 3 bases from V and 3 bases from J, leaving 12 bases between. Germline V gene lookup returns CDR1 SNHLY and CDR2 FYNNEI. CDR3 length: 14 amino acids. This CDR3 is CASSEYGIGYEQYF. CDR3 in DNA: TGTGCCAGCAGTGAGTACGGGATCGGCTACGAGCAGTACTTC.

The chain joins TRBV5-1 to TRBJ2-1; 7 bases fit TRBD1. From germline, CDR1 is SGHRS and CDR2 YFSETQ. V shed 4 bases and J 5 bases; nucleotides not matched to a gene: 9. The CDR3 extends over 15 amino acids. CDR3 sequence: CASSVRTGRDNEQFF. DNA for the CDR3: TGCGCCAGCAGCGTGCGGACAGGACGGGACAATGAGCAGTTCTTC.

This clone was picked up one time. This sequence joins TRBV13 and TRBJ1-4; D gene unclear. The CDR3 loop spans 13 amino acids. CDR1 PRHDT and CDR2 FYEKMQ come from the germline V gene (reference sequence). V lost 1 base and J 6 bases, leaving 6 bases between the germline ends. For the CDR3, the DNA is TGTGCCAGCAGCTTAGTGGGGTATGAAAAACTGTTTTTT. Translation gives CASSLVGYEKLFF.

The chain recombines TRBV2 with TRBJ2-5, with 12 bases identical to TRBD2. In germline, CDR1 is SNHLY, CDR2 FYNNEI. J lost 5 bases, V lost 4 bases, and 5 bases had no gene match. The CDR3 runs to 15 residues. The CDR3: CASSAALAGGETQYF. The DNA for the CDR3 is TGTGCCAGCAGTGCCGCTCTAGCGGGAGGGGAGACCCAGTACTTC.